A single sample gave rise to the 30 T cell receptor beta chains below, sequenced in a study of blood T cells in healthy people across ages. It was with a sample-barcoded 5' primer and a J-beta primer mix that a second PCR of roughly 7 to 12 cycles was run. One entry per CDR3 protein results from TCRdb running MiXCR on the 5' RACE reads. The profile shows hundreds of thousands of distinct CDR3 sequences, 45% to 60% of them singletons. Sequenced sample: blood. The origin of the receptors is a woman of 80 years or more in good health.

In DNA form, the CDR3 reads TGCGCCAGCAGCCAGGACAGTCTGTCCTACGAGCAGTACTTC. Translating gives CASSQDSLSYEQYF. This chain uses TRBV4-3 with TRBJ2-7; D possibly corresponds to TRBD1 (6 bases). CDR1 is LGHNA, CDR2 YSLEER, per germline. This CDR3 region has 14 residues. V lost 3 bases to trimming and J lost 1 base, with 10 bases between them.

This clonotype came up many times. The rearrangement uses TRBV2 and TRBJ1-4; D uncertain. Germline CDR1 is SNHLY and CDR2 is FYNNEI. The CDR3 has 13 amino acids. V dropped 4 bases and J dropped 5 bases, with 8 bases sitting between them. For the CDR3, the DNA is TGTGCCAGCAGTGTAACAGCCAATGAAAAACTGTTTTTT. Protein sequence: CASSVTANEKLFF.

The chain couples TRBV5-1 to TRBJ2-1; 14 nucleotides line up with TRBD2. V lost 4 bases, J lost 6 bases, and 12 bases stayed unmatched. Germline V gene sequence: CDR1 SGHRS, CDR2 YFSETQ. This CDR3 comprises 18 residues. The CDR3 nucleotides are TGCGCCAGCAGCGGACTAGCGGGAGGACTCTCTATCTCCAATGAGCAGTTCTTC. It yields the protein CASSGLAGGLSISNEQFF.

This chain connects TRBV30 to TRBJ2-1; 13 nucleotides match TRBD2. Unmatched junction bases numbered 15, after V lost 4 bases and J lost 12 bases. The CDR3 has 16 amino acids. Germline V gives CDR1 GTSNPN, CDR2 SVGIG (reference sequence). The CDR3 sequence: CAWTYRTSGRHQGQFF. In DNA form, the CDR3 reads TGTGCCTGGACCTATAGGACTAGCGGGAGACACCAGGGGCAGTTCTTC.

Points on this clonotype: Just one base apart from a much larger clone, this may be a read error. The V gene is TRBV6-6, the J gene TRBJ2-7, with D maybe TRBD1 (5 bases). The CDR3 is made up of 14 amino acids. Per the germline V gene, CDR1 is MNHNY and CDR2 is SVGAGI (reference sequence). CDR3 sequence reads: CASSYGSGPYERYF. CDR3 in DNA: TGTGCCAGCAGTTACGGGTCAGGGCCGTACGAGCGGTACTTC.

The chain employs TRBV20-1 and TRBJ2-1; D is uncertain. Matching the DNA end better, TRBJ2-7 makes the J call doubtful. The CDR3 totals 12 residues. CDR1 is DFQATT and CDR2 is SNEGSKA in the germline V gene (reference sequence). CDR3 residues: CSARSSYNEQYF. The CDR3 nucleotides are TGCAGTGCTAGGAGCTCCTACAATGAGCAGTACTTC.

This clonotype was counted a few times. J is TRBJ1-1 and V is TRBV7-9, with a possible D match to TRBD1 (5 bases). The CDR3 is made up of 11 amino acids. V was pared by 8 bases and J by 5 bases, with 9 bases between. Germline values: CDR1 SEHNR, CDR2 FQNEAQ (reference sequence). The CDR3 coding sequence is TGTGCCAGCGCCTGGGGGACTGAAGCTTTCTTT. Translation: CASAWGTEAFF.

In DNA form, the CDR3 reads TGTGCCAGCAGTTTATCTTTTGGGATCCGGGGCGATACGCAGTATTTT. Translating gives CASSLSFGIRGDTQYF. The chain combines TRBV27 with TRBJ2-3, with D perhaps being TRBD1 or TRBD2 (5 bases each). Germline CDR1 MNHEY, CDR2 SMNVEV (reference sequence). Trimming stripped 0 bases from V and 6 bases from J, with 16 bases between. This CDR3 spans 16 amino acids.

The genes are TRBV18 and TRBJ2-3; weak D call: TRBD2 (5 bases). This CDR3 region has 17 residues. The ends were cut back, 4 bases at V and 3 bases at J, with 20 bases in the middle. Germline CDR1 reads KGHSH; CDR2 reads LQKENI. DNA for the CDR3: TGTGCCAGCTCACGGAAGCAAACAGCGGTAGGAACAGATACGCAGTATTTT. The encoded protein is CASSRKQTAVGTDTQYF.

Details on this clonotype: A junction boundary mismatches the germline segment, possibly from a read error. The CDR3 bases are TGCGCCGGCAGCTTGGATTTAGAGACCCAGTACTTC. Protein sequence: CAGSLDLETQYF. The chain is built from TRBV5-1 and TRBJ2-5, with D unresolved. Germline values: CDR1 SGHRS, CDR2 YFSETQ. CDR3 length equals 12 residues. The full variable domain, rest sourced from reference TRBV5-1 and TRBJ2-5, is KAGVTQTPRYLIKTRGQQVTLSCSPISGHRSVSWYQQTPGQGLQFLFEYFSETQRNKGNFPGRFSGRQFSNSRSEMNVSTLELGDSALYLCAGSLDLETQYFGPGTRLLVL.

This clonotype occurred once. The chain carries TRBV10-3 and TRBJ1-5; D is perhaps TRBD1 (6 bases). The CDR3 has 13 residues. The V gene lost 7 bases and the J gene lost 5 bases, with 12 bases spanning the gap. Looked up from germline, CDR1 is ENHRY and CDR2 is SYGVKD. In DNA form, the CDR3 reads TGTGCCATCAACAACAGGGAGGATCAGCCCCAGCATTTT. Residues: CAINNREDQPQHF.

Notes on this clonotype: A much larger clone differs by one base, so this may be a read error. The genes are TRBV28 and TRBJ1-5; tentatively, D is TRBD1 (5 bases). Germline V gives CDR1 MDHEN, CDR2 SYDVKM. The CDR3 is 15 residues long. This chain's CDR3 is CVSSTGPPGHQPQHF. The CDR3 nucleotides read TGTGTCAGCAGCACCGGCCCCCCGGGGCATCAGCCCCAGCATTTT.

The V gene is TRBV27, the J gene TRBJ2-1; 10 positions agree with TRBD2. V dropped 5 bases and J dropped 8; count of bases not matched to a gene: 12. CDR3 size: 16 residues. Germline values: CDR1 MNHEY, CDR2 SMNVEV (reference sequence). CDR3 protein: CASSPGTSGVFYEQFF. DNA of the CDR3: TGTGCCAGCAGTCCAGGAACTAGCGGGGTTTTCTATGAGCAGTTCTTC.

The chain joins TRBV6-4 to TRBJ2-7, with D possibly being TRBD2 (6 bases). The V end lost 5 bases, the J end lost 5 bases, and 13 bases lay between the germline ends. The CDR3 length is 13 residues. The germline V gene encodes CDR1 MRHNA and CDR2 SNTAGT. Here the CDR3 DNA reads TGTGCCAGCAGTCCTGGGGGGAATGACGAGCAGTACTTC. Translation: CASSPGGNDEQYF.

This clonotype is a singleton in its sample. The genes are TRBV7-9 and TRBJ2-7; D uncertain. The germline V gene encodes CDR1 SEHNR and CDR2 FQNEAQ (reference sequence). V lost 1 base to trimming and J lost 7 bases, with 11 bases between them. The length of the CDR3 is 13 residues. DNA of the CDR3: TGTGCCAGCAGCTTAGGTTCGGTTGAAGAGCAGTACTTC. This codes for CASSLGSVEEQYF.

As for this clonotype: The junction does not match germline at one end; this may be a read error. The rearrangement uses TRBV5-1 and TRBJ2-1; a possible D gene is TRBD2 (5 bases). Germline loops: CDR1 SGHRS, CDR2 YFSETQ. The CDR3 totals 15 residues. In nucleotides, the CDR3 is TGTGCCAGCAGCGCCGCCGGAGGCCCCTACAATGAGCAGTTCTTC. It encodes CASSAAGGPYNEQFF.

This clonotype was seen repeatedly, ten times or more. Here the CDR3 DNA reads TGCGCCAGCAGCTTTGGCGGGGCCGAGGTCGGTGAGCAGTTCTTC. Its translation: CASSFGGAEVGEQFF. The chain couples TRBV5-1 to TRBJ2-1; D might be TRBD2 (6 bases). The CDR3 is 15 residues long. Germline-derived CDR1 and CDR2 are SGHRS and YFSETQ. V dropped 2 bases and J dropped 9 bases, with 18 bases sitting between them.

This sequence joins TRBV28 and TRBJ2-7; perhaps TRBD1 as D (6 bases). CDR1 is MDHEN and CDR2 is SYDVKM in the germline V gene. The V end lost 5 bases, the J end lost 0 bases, and 17 bases lay between the germline ends. The CDR3 consists of 16 residues. The CDR3 reads CASSQGGRDGSYEQYF. The CDR3, as DNA: TGTGCCAGCAGTCAAGGGGGTCGTGACGGCTCCTACGAGCAGTACTTC.

This clonotype showed up just once. The gene calls are TRBV20-1 and TRBJ2-1, with D hard to call. Trimming took off 8 bases at V and 0 bases at J, with 11 bases between the two ends. Germline assignment: CDR1 DFQATT and CDR2 SNEGSKA (reference sequence). The CDR3 length is 13 residues. Written as DNA, the CDR3 is TGCAGTCTTCAACGAGACTCCTACAATGAGCAGTTCTTC. This sequence encodes CSLQRDSYNEQFF.

The V call is TRBV6-1, the J call TRBJ2-5; D not resolved. The J call is in doubt because the DNA end fits TRBJ2-7 better. CDR1 and CDR2 from the germline V gene are MNHNS and SASEGT. The CDR3 consists of 12 residues. The CDR3, as DNA: TGTGCCAGCAGTGTTTACGGAGACGAGCAGTACTTC. Protein: CASSVYGDEQYF.

In this sample, this clonotype turned up once. The chain links TRBV6-5 to TRBJ1-2; D gene ambiguous. The CDR3 is 16 residues long. In germline, CDR1 is MNHEY, CDR2 SVGAGI. The germline V and J ends were trimmed by 0 bases and 1 base, with 12 bases remaining between them. CDR3 residues: CASSYSGSEVNYGYTF. The CDR3 DNA follows: TGTGCCAGCAGTTACTCGGGAAGCGAGGTTAACTATGGCTACACCTTC.

Comments on this clonotype: A much larger clone lies a single base off, so this may be a read error. The genes are TRBV12-3 or TRBV12-4 and TRBJ1-2; TRBD1 aligns across 10 bases. CDR3 size: 16 residues. The CDR3 loop is CASGLLLGQGNYGYTF. CDR3 bases: TGTGCCAGCGGTTTACTCCTGGGACAGGGGAACTATGGCTACACCTTC.

The CDR3, as DNA: TGCAGCGTTGAAGGGTCCACTCTTAACACTGAAGCTTTCTTT. This sequence encodes CSVEGSTLNTEAFF. This chain connects TRBV29-1 to TRBJ1-1; D remains unclear. The V gene lost 1 base and the J gene lost 2 bases, with 11 bases spanning the gap. Germline CDR1 SQVTM, CDR2 ANQGSEA. The CDR3 covers 14 residues.

The chain joins TRBV28 to TRBJ2-3, with 8 bases matching TRBD1. Germline assignment: CDR1 MDHEN and CDR2 SYDVKM. After removal of 3 bases from V and 2 bases from J, the junction contained 10 bases not matched to a gene. CDR3 length equals 17 residues. This chain's CDR3 is CASSFPTGGPITDTQYF. CDR3 DNA: TGTGCCAGCAGTTTCCCCACAGGGGGACCGATCACAGATACGCAGTATTTT.

A few counts support this clonotype. A much more abundant neighbour one base away suggests this may be a read error. The chain couples TRBV2 to TRBJ2-1; no reliable D call. The V gene's germline CDR1 is SNHLY and CDR2 FYNNEI. The CDR3 runs 13 residues. Trimming removed 8 bases at V and 5 bases at J, with 13 bases between. The CDR3 DNA reads TGTGCCAGCGTTGTCTCACGGGACAATGAGCAGTTCTTC. It yields the protein CASVVSRDNEQFF.

This clonotype was recorded a few times. CDR3 in amino acids: CSAIWDSRFFGNQPQHF. Written as DNA, the CDR3 is TGCAGTGCCATTTGGGACAGTCGGTTTTTTGGCAATCAGCCCCAGCATTTT. This chain links TRBV20-1 with TRBJ1-5; 7 bases fit TRBD1. With V trimmed by 6 bases and J by 2 bases, 16 bases remained unmatched. The CDR3 sequence is 17 residues long. Germline CDR1 and CDR2: DFQATT and SNEGSKA (reference sequence).

The rearrangement links TRBV7-8 to TRBJ1-4; 7 nucleotides align to TRBD1. V was pared by 0 bases and J by 7 bases, with 11 bases of the junction left unmatched. The CDR3 sequence is 17 residues long. Per the germline V gene, CDR1 is SGHVS and CDR2 is FQNEAQ. CDR3 sequence: CASSLALEGQLGEKLFF. CDR3 bases: TGTGCCAGCAGCTTAGCGCTTGAGGGACAGCTCGGTGAAAAACTGTTTTTT.

Comments on this clonotype: This may be a read error, as it is one base from a much larger clone. This chain uses TRBV20-1 with TRBJ2-1, with TRBD1 identical over 9 bases. The end of the DNA aligns better with TRBJ2-7, so the J call may be wrong. The CDR3 runs 17 residues. CDR1 and CDR2 from the germline V gene are DFQATT and SNEGSKA (reference sequence). DNA of the CDR3: TGCAGTGCTAGAGATCGCGGGACAGGGCTATCCTACAATGAGCAGTACTTC. It specifies CSARDRGTGLSYNEQYF.

This clonotype was picked up many times. The chain recombines TRBV20-1 with TRBJ2-5; perhaps TRBD2 as D (6 bases). The CDR3 contains 15 residues. The V gene lost 5 bases and the J gene lost 1 base, with 17 bases spanning the gap. Germline CDR1 reads DFQATT; CDR2 reads SNEGSKA (reference sequence). The chain's CDR3 is CSALNPAGSQETQYF. The CDR3 DNA follows: TGCAGTGCTCTCAATCCGGCCGGGAGCCAAGAGACCCAGTACTTC.

To note about this clonotype: This may be a read error: a much more frequent sequence differs by one nucleotide. V is TRBV20-1 and J is TRBJ2-7; D may be TRBD1 (6 bases). The CDR3 sequence is 11 residues long. The germline V gene encodes CDR1 DFQATT and CDR2 SNEGSKA (reference sequence). CDR3 sequence: CSDRRLYEQYF. The CDR3 DNA is TGCAGCGACAGGAGACTCTACGAGCAGTACTTC.